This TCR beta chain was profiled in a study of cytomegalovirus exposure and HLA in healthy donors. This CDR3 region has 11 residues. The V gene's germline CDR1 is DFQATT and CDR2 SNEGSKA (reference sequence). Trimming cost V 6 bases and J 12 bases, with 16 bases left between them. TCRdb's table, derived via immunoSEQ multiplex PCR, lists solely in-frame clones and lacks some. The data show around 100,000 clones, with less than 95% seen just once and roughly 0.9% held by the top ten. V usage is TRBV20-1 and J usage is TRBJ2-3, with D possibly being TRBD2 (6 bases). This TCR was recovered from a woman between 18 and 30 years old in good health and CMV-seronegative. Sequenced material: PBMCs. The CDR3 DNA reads TGCAGTGCCACAGAAGGGACTCCACAGTATTTT. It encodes CSATEGTPQYF.